The 24 T cell receptor beta chains in this list originate from one sample, sequenced in a study of T cell responses to AZD1222 COVID-19 vaccine. Profiling relied on immunoSEQ multiplex PCR, and the TCRdb table lists in-frame clones only, not all of them. The data hold more than 150,000 clones, with 88% observed a single time. This sample comprised peripheral blood, obtained on day 0 of AZD1222 vaccination. Source of these receptors: an adult in good health.

The CDR3 spells CASNQGTGVPGNEQFF. Here the CDR3 DNA reads TGTGCCAGTAACCAGGGGACAGGGGTGCCCGGGAATGAGCAGTTCTTC. The chain links TRBV19 to TRBJ2-1; 10 bases line up with TRBD1. There are 16 residues in the CDR3. The germline V gene encodes CDR1 LNHDA and CDR2 SQIVND (reference sequence). V dropped 7 bases and J dropped 7; count of bases not matched to a gene: 13.

The chain employs TRBV5-8 and TRBJ1-1; D is unresolved. In germline, CDR1 is SGHTS, CDR2 YDEGEE. Trimming took off 4 bases at V and 0 bases at J, with 10 bases between the two ends. The CDR3 loop spans 14 amino acids. The CDR3 protein is CASSLVSLNTEAFF. The CDR3 DNA is TGTGCCAGCAGCCTTGTGAGCCTGAACACTGAAGCTTTCTTT.

V gene TRBV4-3 combines with J gene TRBJ1-6, with TRBD1 as a possible D gene (5 bases). From germline, CDR1 is LGHNA and CDR2 YSLEER. This CDR3 has 15 residues. V dropped 0 bases and J dropped 7 bases, with 10 bases sitting between them. The CDR3 DNA reads TGCGCCAGCAGCCAAGAGGTACAGGTGAATTCACCCCTCCACTTT. Protein product: CASSQEVQVNSPLHF.

The gene calls are TRBV19 and TRBJ1-4; no definite D call. The CDR3 contains 14 residues. Germline V gene sequence: CDR1 LNHDA, CDR2 SQIVND (reference sequence). V was cut by 9 bases and J by 8 bases, with 19 bases left in between. In DNA form, the CDR3 reads TGTGCCAGCTCTTCCCCGGGAGCCCCGGAAAAACTGTTTTTT. Translation: CASSSPGAPEKLFF. The full variable domain, with the rest looked up from reference TRBV19 and TRBJ1-4, is DGGITQSPKYLFRKEGQNVTLSCEQNLNHDAMYWYRQDPGQGLRLIYYSQIVNDFQKGDIAEGYSVSREKKESFPLTVTSAQKNPTAFYLCASSSPGAPEKLFFGSGTQLSVL.

The chain has TRBV27 and TRBJ1-2; D remains unclear. There are 13 residues in the CDR3. Germline assignment: CDR1 MNHEY and CDR2 SMNVEV (reference sequence). The ends were cut back, 3 bases at V and 8 bases at J, with 13 bases in the middle. The CDR3 reads CASSFGTQGGYTF. The CDR3 nucleotides are TGTGCCAGCAGTTTCGGAACCCAAGGAGGCTACACCTTC.

V gene TRBV7-9 combines with J gene TRBJ2-1, with 9 bases aligning to TRBD2. V lost 3 bases, J lost 9 bases, and 3 bases stayed unmatched. CDR1 and CDR2 (germline): SEHNR, FQNEAQ (reference sequence). The CDR3 runs to 13 residues. The CDR3 DNA follows: TGTGCCAGCAGCTTTAGCGGGGGTGGTGAGCAGTTCTTC. It encodes CASSFSGGGEQFF.

The V and J genes are TRBV29-1 and TRBJ2-1; the D is unclear. Germline V lookup: CDR1 SQVTM, CDR2 ANQGSEA. The CDR3 runs to 12 residues. The V end was cut by 3 bases, the J end by 10 bases, with 13 bases between. The CDR3 DNA reads as TGCAGCGTTGAGTCCCCAGGCTGGGAGCAGTTCTTC. Residues: CSVESPGWEQFF.

The chain joins TRBV7-3 to TRBJ2-3; tentatively, D is TRBD2 (5 bases). Germline V CDR1 and CDR2: SGHTA, FQGTGA. V was pared by 5 bases and J by 5 bases, with 23 bases between. This CDR3 has 17 amino acids. The CDR3 DNA reads TGTGCCAGCAGCCTTCCTGGACTTCGGGTCGAAGGAGATACGCAGTATTTT. It specifies CASSLPGLRVEGDTQYF. The complete variable domain, with remaining parts taken from reference TRBV7-3 and TRBJ2-3, reads GAGVSQTPSNKVTEKGKYVELRCDPISGHTALYWYRQSLGQGPEFLIYFQGTGAADDSGLPNDRFFAVRPEGSVSTLKIQRTERGDSAVYLCASSLPGLRVEGDTQYFGPGTRLTVL.

The V call is TRBV7-2, the J call TRBJ2-7; D remains unclear. The CDR3 extends over 13 amino acids. Between the trimmed V and J ends, which lost 5 bases and 6 bases, there was a span of 14 bases. Germline assignment: CDR1 SGHTA and CDR2 FQGNSA. CDR3: CASSIPSKSEQYF. The CDR3 nucleotides read TGTGCCAGCAGCATTCCATCTAAATCCGAGCAGTACTTC.

This chain joins TRBV12-3 or TRBV12-4 and TRBJ2-7; D is ambiguous. The length of the CDR3 is 13 residues. Trimming removed 6 bases at V and 2 bases at J, with 11 bases between. The CDR3 DNA sequence: TGTGCCAGCAGCCCCCGTGGGACCTACGAGCAGTACTTC. It translates to CASSPRGTYEQYF.

This sequence joins TRBV10-3 and TRBJ1-5; D gene unclear. Trimming left V 2 bases short and J 0 bases short, with 2 bases between. CDR3 length: 13 residues. From germline, CDR1 is ENHRY and CDR2 SYGVKD. The CDR3 here is CAISENSNQPQHF. The CDR3 DNA sequence: TGTGCCATCAGTGAGAATAGCAATCAGCCCCAGCATTTT.

The rearrangement uses TRBV9 and TRBJ2-5; 13 nucleotides align to TRBD2. J lost 2 bases, V lost 4 bases, and 2 bases had no gene match. The CDR3 consists of 15 residues. Germline CDR1 is SGDLS and CDR2 is YYNGEE. CDR3 region: CASSWTSGRQETQYF. The CDR3 DNA reads TGTGCCAGCAGCTGGACTAGCGGGAGACAAGAGACCCAGTACTTC.

The rearrangement uses TRBV4-1 and TRBJ2-1; D gene ambiguous. The germline V gene encodes CDR1 MGHRA and CDR2 YSYEKL. Trimming shortened V by 1 base and J by 6 bases, and 10 bases separated the two germline ends. The CDR3 runs 14 residues. For the CDR3, the DNA is TGCGCCAGCAGCCAAGGTCCCAGCGTCAATGAGCAGTTCTTC. Translated: CASSQGPSVNEQFF.

CDR3 in amino acids: CASSPSGLMGDTQYF. CDR3 nucleotides: TGTGCCAGCAGCCCTAGCGGGTTAATGGGAGATACGCAGTATTTT. This chain links TRBV9 with TRBJ2-3; 8 bases fit TRBD2. The germline V gene encodes CDR1 SGDLS and CDR2 YYNGEE. J gave up 5 bases and V 4 bases, and 9 bases lay outside the gene matches. The length of the CDR3 is 15 residues.

V usage is TRBV3-1 (or the pseudogene TRBV3-2) and J usage is TRBJ2-5; a possible D gene is TRBD2 (6 bases). Trimming shortened V by 5 bases and J by 5 bases, and 15 bases separated the two germline ends. This CDR3 region has 14 residues. CDR1 and CDR2 (germline): LGHDT, YNNKEL (reference sequence). The CDR3 DNA sequence: TGTGCCAGCAGCTACCGACCGGAGGGCGAGACCCAGTACTTC. Encoded protein: CASSYRPEGETQYF.

The chain joins TRBV27 to TRBJ1-3; D uncertain. V was trimmed by 4 bases and J by 4 bases, leaving 11 bases between them. CDR1 is MNHEY, CDR2 SMNVEV, per germline (reference sequence). The CDR3 spans 14 residues. The DNA for the CDR3 is TGTGCCAGCAGTTCCCCCCGGCGGGGAAACACCATATATTTT. Amino acids: CASSSPRRGNTIYF.

The CDR3 nucleotides are TGTGCTAGTGGTTTAGGACAGGCGCAGTACTTC. Translated: CASGLGQAQYF. This chain joins TRBV12-5 and TRBJ2-7, with 7 bases matching TRBD1. The CDR3 has 11 residues. From germline, CDR1 is LGHNT and CDR2 FRNRAP. V lost 3 bases to trimming and J lost 9 bases; unmatched junction nucleotides: 2. The whole variable domain, remainder taken from reference TRBV12-5 and TRBJ2-7, is DARVTQTPRHKVTEMGQEVTMRCQPILGHNTVFWYRQTMMQGLELLAYFRNRAPLDDSGMPKDRFSAEMPDATLATLKIQPSEPRDSAVYFCASGLGQAQYFGPGTRLTVT.

The J gene is TRBJ1-4, the V gene TRBV6-6, with D possibly matching TRBD1 (6 bases). The CDR3 has 12 residues. V lost 7 bases and J 5 bases, leaving 8 bases between the germline ends. From germline, CDR1 is MNHNY and CDR2 SVGAGI (reference sequence). CDR3 in DNA: TGTGCCAGCACGAGGGGGAATGAAAAACTGTTTTTT. Translated: CASTRGNEKLFF.

V is TRBV7-2 and J is TRBJ1-3, with D maybe TRBD1 (6 bases). The CDR3 is 17 amino acids. Germline V CDR1 and CDR2: SGHTA, FQGNSA. Trimming pared 0 bases from V and 0 bases from J, leaving 12 bases between. The CDR3 DNA sequence: TGTGCCAGCAGCTTAGCGACAGGCCCGAGCTCTGGAAACACCATATATTTT. Protein product: CASSLATGPSSGNTIYF.

V usage is TRBV3-1 (or the pseudogene TRBV3-2) and J usage is TRBJ2-3; D is perhaps TRBD1 or TRBD2 (6 bases each). The CDR3 sequence is 15 residues long. From germline, CDR1 is LGHDT and CDR2 YNNKEL (reference sequence). Trimming pared 4 bases from V and 2 bases from J, leaving 13 bases between. This CDR3 reads CASSLGAGTTDTQYF. The CDR3 DNA reads as TGTGCCAGCAGCCTGGGGGCGGGGACCACAGATACGCAGTATTTT.

This chain joins TRBV6-1 and TRBJ2-4; tentative D call: TRBD2 (5 bases). The germline V and J ends were trimmed by 4 bases and 0 bases, with 16 bases remaining between them. Germline V gene data show CDR1 as MNHNS and CDR2 as SASEGT. This CDR3 is 17 amino acids long. CDR3 in amino acids: CASSGGGSVLAKNIQYF. CDR3 nucleotides: TGTGCCAGCAGTGGCGGAGGTTCGGTTTTAGCCAAAAACATTCAGTACTTC.

This clone was observed a few times. One end of the junction varies from germline; a read error may be responsible. The chain uses TRBV7-7 and TRBJ2-1, with 8 positions matching TRBD1. The CDR3 covers 17 residues. The germline V gene encodes CDR1 SSHAT and CDR2 FNYEAQ (reference sequence). The CDR3 sequence is CASSLVRGDRGYNEQFF. For the CDR3, the DNA is TGTGCTAGCAGCTTAGTACGCGGAGACAGGGGCTACAATGAGCAGTTCTTC.

This rearrangement joins TRBV7-9 to TRBJ2-7; D remains ambiguous. V was shortened by 5 bases and J by 1 base, with 9 bases between the two germline ends. The germline V gene encodes CDR1 SEHNR and CDR2 FQNEAQ (reference sequence). The CDR3 totals 13 residues. The CDR3 here is CASSRDGSYEQYF. The CDR3 nucleotides are TGTGCCAGCAGCCGCGACGGGTCCTACGAGCAGTACTTC.

The V call is TRBV5-5, the J call TRBJ1-4; 7 positions match TRBD1. CDR1 is SGHKS and CDR2 is YYEKEE in the germline V gene (reference sequence). V gave up 2 bases and J gave up 14 bases; unmatched junction bases: 6. The CDR3 is 12 residues long. This chain's CDR3 is CASSFRQGPLFF. Written as DNA, the CDR3 is TGTGCCAGCAGCTTTAGACAGGGCCCGCTGTTTTTT.